Presented here are 28 T cell receptor beta chains from one specimen sequenced in a study of blood T cells in healthy people across ages. Through a sample-barcoded 5' primer and a J-beta primer mix, a second PCR was run for about 7 to 12 cycles. TCRdb re-derived calls from the 5' RACE reads in MiXCR, one entry per CDR3 protein. The sample has 800,000 to 950,000 distinct CDR3 sequences, under 35% seen once. These data also formed part of another study, on T cells of mothers and their children.

The sequencing sample was made of blood. The receptors here all came from a woman in her thirties or forties in good health.

The table lists this clonotype with a few counts. The V gene is TRBV3-1, the J gene TRBJ1-4; D possibly corresponds to TRBD1 (5 bases). The germline V and J ends were trimmed by 5 bases and 4 bases, with 14 bases remaining between them. The length of the CDR3 is 15 residues. The germline V gene encodes CDR1 LGHDT and CDR2 YNNKEL (reference sequence). CDR3 region: CASSALGLINEKLFF. CDR3 sequence (DNA): TGTGCCAGCAGCGCTCTGGGACTTATTAATGAAAAACTGTTTTTT.

This chain uses TRBV29-1 with TRBJ1-2, with 10 bases aligning to TRBD1. Germline CDR1 and CDR2: SQVTM and ANQGSEA. The CDR3 covers 14 residues. J lost 4 bases, V lost 4 bases, and 6 bases had no gene match. In DNA, the CDR3 is TGCAGCGTTGGGACAGGGGGGCCCTTCTATGGCTACACCTTC. This sequence encodes CSVGTGGPFYGYTF.

This clonotype was seen at least ten times. The chain couples TRBV7-2 to TRBJ2-7, with TRBD2 matching 8 bases. This CDR3 comprises 15 residues. The V segment lost 1 base and the J segment 1 base; nucleotides outside the gene matches: 3. CDR1 SGHTA and CDR2 FQGNSA come from the germline V gene. The CDR3 here is CASSLGSGVSYEQYF. The CDR3 DNA follows: TGTGCCAGCAGCTTAGGTAGCGGGGTATCCTACGAGCAGTACTTC.

This chain links TRBV9 with TRBJ2-1; D possibly corresponds to TRBD1 (5 bases). The CDR3 length is 15 residues. V shed 7 bases and J shed 4 bases, with 18 bases lying between them. CDR1 SGDLS and CDR2 YYNGEE come from the germline V gene. The CDR3 DNA reads TGTGCCAGCCCCAGGGTGCGTGGAGAATACAATGAGCAGTTCTTC. This encodes CASPRVRGEYNEQFF.

The rearrangement uses TRBV4-1 and TRBJ1-3; D not certain. Germline V lookup: CDR1 MGHRA, CDR2 YSYEKL. V was pared by 1 base and J by 1 base, with 11 bases between. This CDR3 spans 16 amino acids. CDR3 in amino acids: CASSQARRGSGNTIYF. The CDR3 bases are TGCGCCAGCAGCCAAGCCCGGCGTGGTTCTGGAAACACCATATATTTT.

In its sample, this clonotype was seen a few times. This chain joins TRBV20-1 and TRBJ2-1; TRBD2 matches 8 bases. The trim removed 3 bases at V and 0 bases at J, leaving 4 bases unmatched. The length of the CDR3 is 15 residues. Germline V gene data show CDR1 as DFQATT and CDR2 as SNEGSKA (reference sequence). The CDR3 loop reads CSASSSGVSYNEQFF. CDR3 sequence (DNA): TGCAGTGCTAGTAGTAGCGGGGTCTCCTACAATGAGCAGTTCTTC.

With respect to this clonotype: This may stem from a read error, because a much larger clone lies one nucleotide away. The gene calls are TRBV7-6 and TRBJ2-1; unclear D gene. This CDR3 comprises 13 residues. CDR1 and CDR2 (germline): SGHVS, FNYEAQ. CDR3 loop: CVSSFQSYNEQFF. In DNA, the CDR3 is TGTGTCAGCAGCTTCCAATCCTACAATGAGCAGTTCTTC.

This clonotype appeared many times. This chain links TRBV10-3 with TRBJ2-7; a possible D gene is TRBD2 (5 bases). Trimming left V 6 bases short and J 0 bases short, with 12 bases between. CDR1 and CDR2 from the germline V gene are ENHRY and SYGVKD. The CDR3 is 14 amino acids. CDR3 bases: TGTGCCATCAGCCTCGGGGAGAGCTCCTACGAGCAGTACTTC. Protein product: CAISLGESSYEQYF.

This clonotype was picked up many times. The chain couples TRBV6-5 to TRBJ2-7; TRBD1 matches at 9 bases. The CDR3 extends over 14 amino acids. Germline-derived CDR1 and CDR2 are MNHEY and SVGAGI. Trimming cost V 6 bases and J 3 bases; bases outside gene matches: 6. The CDR3 sequence: CASRTGTGFYEQYF. In DNA, the CDR3 is TGTGCCAGCAGAACCGGGACAGGGTTCTACGAGCAGTACTTC.

This rearrangement joins TRBV6-5 to TRBJ1-4; D might be TRBD1 (6 bases). This CDR3 has 15 residues. Germline-derived CDR1 and CDR2 are MNHEY and SVGAGI. V shed 5 bases and J shed 3 bases, with 13 bases lying between them. The CDR3 protein is CASSADRGPNEKLFF. The CDR3 nucleotides read TGTGCCAGCAGTGCCGATCGGGGGCCTAATGAAAAACTGTTTTTT.

The count of this clonotype is one. The rearrangement uses TRBV10-3 and TRBJ1-6; a weak D match, TRBD1 (5 bases). CDR3 size: 13 residues. In germline, CDR1 is ENHRY, CDR2 SYGVKD. V was cut by 8 bases and J by 7 bases, with 12 bases left in between. CDR3 residues: CAIEVRENSPLHF. CDR3 bases: TGTGCCATCGAGGTCAGGGAGAATTCACCCCTCCACTTT.

This clonotype was detected a few times. The gene calls are TRBV25-1 and TRBJ2-3, with a possible D match to TRBD2 (6 bases). The V end lost 8 bases, the J end lost 6 bases, and 15 bases lay between the germline ends. The CDR3 spans 13 residues. Germline loops: CDR1 MGHDK, CDR2 SYGVNS. The CDR3 nucleotides read TGTGCCAGCCGACTAGTAGGGGACGATACGCAGTATTTT. The encoded protein is CASRLVGDDTQYF. The full variable domain, completed using reference TRBV25-1 and TRBJ2-3, is EADIYQTPRYLVIGTGKKITLECSQTMGHDKMYWYQQDPGMELHLIHYSYGVNSTEKGDLSSESTVSRIRTEHFPLTLESARPSHTSQYLCASRLVGDDTQYFGPGTRLTVL.

This clonotype has at least ten counts. The V call is TRBV7-9, the J call TRBJ2-5; no firm D call. V lost 5 bases to trimming and J lost 1 base, with 11 bases between them. The CDR3 has 14 amino acids. Germline CDR1 is SEHNR and CDR2 is FQNEAQ (reference sequence). As DNA, the CDR3 is TGTGCCAGCAGCCCCACCATGAGCCAAGAGACCCAGTACTTC. It is translated as CASSPTMSQETQYF.

The sample holds many counts of this clonotype. The chain uses TRBV5-5 and TRBJ1-5; 10 bases are shared with TRBD1. The V gene's germline CDR1 is SGHKS and CDR2 YYEKEE (reference sequence). This CDR3 comprises 16 residues. J lost 5 bases, V lost 4 bases, and 9 bases had no gene match. The CDR3: CASSVRDRGSDQPQHF. DNA for the CDR3: TGTGCCAGCAGCGTCCGGGACAGGGGTTCGGATCAGCCCCAGCATTTT.

The chain uses TRBV12-3 or TRBV12-4 and TRBJ2-1; D remains ambiguous. This CDR3 spans 15 amino acids. V dropped 6 bases and J dropped 6 bases, with 18 bases sitting between them. This CDR3 reads CASSPWAQIVNEQFF. For the CDR3, the DNA is TGTGCCAGCAGCCCCTGGGCTCAAATTGTCAATGAGCAGTTCTTC.

The chain is built from TRBV28 and TRBJ1-5, with D possibly TRBD1 on 5 matching bases. The CDR3 runs to 16 residues. Germline lookup yields CDR1 MDHEN and CDR2 SYDVKM. The germline V and J ends were trimmed by 4 bases and 0 bases, with 13 bases remaining between them. The CDR3 spells CASSSPTVFSNQPQHF. In nucleotides, the CDR3 is TGTGCCAGCAGTTCGCCGACAGTGTTTAGCAATCAGCCCCAGCATTTT. The variable domain in full, completed from reference TRBV28 and TRBJ1-5, reads DVKVTQSSRYLVKRTGEKVFLECVQDMDHENMFWYRQDPGLGLRLIYFSYDVKMKEKGDIPEGYSVSREKKERFSLILESASTNQTSMYLCASSSPTVFSNQPQHFGDGTRLSIL.

This clonotype was seen only once. The rearrangement joins TRBV12-3 or TRBV12-4 to TRBJ2-2; D is unclear. Trimming took off 11 bases at V and 0 bases at J, with 16 bases between the two ends. This CDR3 contains 15 residues. CDR3 nucleotide sequence: TGTGCCGGCAAAAGCTGGGTTCCGAACACCGGGGAGCTGTTTTTT. Amino acid sequence: CAGKSWVPNTGELFF.

This sequence joins TRBV28 and TRBJ1-5; unclear D gene. Trimming took off 4 bases at V and 4 bases at J, with 11 bases between the two ends. The CDR3 length is 14 residues. Per the germline V gene, CDR1 is MDHEN and CDR2 is SYDVKM. In nucleotides, the CDR3 is TGTGCCAGCAGTTCCCCGGGCCGTAATCAGCCCCAGCATTTT. Translation gives CASSSPGRNQPQHF.

The gene calls are TRBV5-6 and TRBJ1-2; the D is unclear. Germline V gene lookup returns CDR1 SGHDT and CDR2 YYEEEE. The V end was cut by 4 bases, the J end by 4 bases, with 11 bases between. CDR3 length equals 13 residues. DNA of the CDR3: TGTGCCAGCAGCCGCACGGACCTCTATGGCTACACCTTC. Translated, it gives CASSRTDLYGYTF.

A note on this clonotype: One junction end disagrees with the germline gene, perhaps due to a read error. The chain combines TRBV7-2 with TRBJ1-6; 9 nucleotides match TRBD1. The CDR3 extends over 15 amino acids. The germline V gene has CDR1 SGHTA and CDR2 FQGNSA. CDR3 DNA: TGTGCCAGCAGCTTAGGGACAGGGGTCAGGTCACCCCCCCACTTT. Its translation: CASSLGTGVRSPPHF.

This clonotype was counted only a few times. This sequence joins TRBV20-1 and TRBJ1-4, with D perhaps matching TRBD1 (5 bases). Trimming cost V 6 bases and J 4 bases, with 15 bases left between them. In germline, CDR1 is DFQATT, CDR2 SNEGSKA (reference sequence). This CDR3 comprises 14 residues. CDR3: CSAEGPPNNEKLFF. The DNA of the CDR3 is TGCAGTGCCGAGGGGCCGCCGAATAATGAAAAACTGTTTTTT.

This clonotype appeared a few times. The chain has TRBV6-5 and TRBJ2-1; D may be TRBD1 or TRBD2 (5 bases each). The CDR3 is 16 residues long. The germline V and J ends were trimmed by 0 bases and 1 base, with 10 bases remaining between them. Germline V lookup: CDR1 MNHEY, CDR2 SVGAGI. CDR3 sequence (DNA): TGTGCCAGCAGTTACTCCCCGGGACGGTCCTACAATGAGCAGTTCTTC. Protein sequence: CASSYSPGRSYNEQFF.

The rearrangement uses TRBV29-1 and TRBJ1-2, with 7 bases identical to TRBD1. Per germline, CDR1 SQVTM and CDR2 ANQGSEA. CDR3 length: 13 residues. J lost 8 bases, V lost 3 bases, and 9 bases had no gene match. This chain's CDR3 is CSVEDRLAGGYTF. CDR3 coding DNA: TGCAGCGTTGAGGACAGGCTCGCGGGGGGCTACACCTTC.

With regard to this clonotype: A junction boundary mismatches the germline segment, possibly from a read error. The J gene is TRBJ2-3, the V gene TRBV12-3 or TRBV12-4; maybe TRBD1 (5 bases). The CDR3 sequence is 14 residues long. The CDR3 reads CASSLTVRTDTEYF. For the CDR3, the DNA is TGTGCCAGCAGTTTGACAGTGAGAACAGATACGGAGTATTTT.

There are a few counts of this clonotype. The chain uses TRBV2 and TRBJ1-1, with D possibly TRBD1 on 5 matching bases. Per the germline V gene, CDR1 is SNHLY and CDR2 is FYNNEI. V lost 6 bases to trimming and J lost 2 bases, with 10 bases between them. CDR3 length: 13 amino acids. The CDR3 sequence is CASRAGPNTEAFF. Here the CDR3 DNA reads TGTGCCAGCAGGGCAGGGCCCAACACTGAAGCTTTCTTT.

The chain links TRBV3-1 to TRBJ2-1; 9 bases agree with TRBD2. Trimming cost V 3 bases and J 4 bases; bases outside gene matches: 7. The CDR3 totals 16 residues. Per germline, CDR1 LGHDT and CDR2 YNNKEL (reference sequence). CDR3 region: CASSHLGSGGYNEQFF. CDR3 DNA: TGTGCCAGCAGCCATCTTGGGAGCGGGGGGTACAATGAGCAGTTCTTC.

This chain links TRBV20-1 with TRBJ1-4, with a possible D match to TRBD1 (6 bases). Germline V gives CDR1 DFQATT, CDR2 SNEGSKA (reference sequence). V was shortened by 1 base and J by 7 bases, with 16 bases between the two germline ends. The length of the CDR3 is 15 residues. The CDR3 sequence: CSARVRGGLSEKLFF. CDR3 sequence (DNA): TGCAGTGCTAGAGTTCGCGGGGGCTTGAGTGAAAAACTGTTTTTT.

This clonotype was seen a few times. The rearrangement uses TRBV7-9 and TRBJ2-5; D possibly corresponds to TRBD1 (5 bases). The CDR3 contains 15 residues. Germline values: CDR1 SEHNR, CDR2 FQNEAQ (reference sequence). The ends were cut back, 3 bases at V and 2 bases at J, with 13 bases in the middle. The CDR3 sequence is CASSFSQGFQETQYF. CDR3 sequence (DNA): TGTGCCAGCAGCTTTTCCCAGGGATTTCAAGAGACCCAGTACTTC. The whole variable domain, remainder taken from reference TRBV7-9 and TRBJ2-5, is DTGVSQNPRHKITKRGQNVTFRCDPISEHNRLYWYRQTLGQGPEFLTYFQNEAQLEKSRLLSDRFSAERPKGSFSTLEIQRTEQGDSAMYLCASSFSQGFQETQYFGPGTRLLVL.